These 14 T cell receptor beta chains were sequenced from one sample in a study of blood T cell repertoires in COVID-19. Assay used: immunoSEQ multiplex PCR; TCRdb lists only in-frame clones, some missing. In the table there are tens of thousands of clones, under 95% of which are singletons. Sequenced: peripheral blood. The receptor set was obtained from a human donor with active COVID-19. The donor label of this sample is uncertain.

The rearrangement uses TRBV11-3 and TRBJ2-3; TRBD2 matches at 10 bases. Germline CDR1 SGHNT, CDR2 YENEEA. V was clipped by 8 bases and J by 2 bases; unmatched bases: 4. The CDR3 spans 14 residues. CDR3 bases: TGTGCCAGCTCAAGCGGGGGGGCCACAGATACGCAGTATTTT. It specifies CASSSGGATDTQYF.

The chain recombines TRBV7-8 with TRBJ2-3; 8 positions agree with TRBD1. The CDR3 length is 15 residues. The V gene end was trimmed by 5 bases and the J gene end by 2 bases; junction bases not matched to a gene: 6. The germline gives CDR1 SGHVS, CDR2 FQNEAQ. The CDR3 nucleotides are TGTGCCAGCAGCCTGCGACAGGGGCCCACAGATACGCAGTATTTT. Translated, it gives CASSLRQGPTDTQYF.

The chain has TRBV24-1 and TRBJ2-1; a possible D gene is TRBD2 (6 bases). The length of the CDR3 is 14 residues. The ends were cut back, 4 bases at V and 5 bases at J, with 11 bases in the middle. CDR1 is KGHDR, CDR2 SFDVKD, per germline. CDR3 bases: TGTGCCACCAGTGAGGGCGGGGAAAACAATGAGCAGTTCTTC. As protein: CATSEGGENNEQFF.

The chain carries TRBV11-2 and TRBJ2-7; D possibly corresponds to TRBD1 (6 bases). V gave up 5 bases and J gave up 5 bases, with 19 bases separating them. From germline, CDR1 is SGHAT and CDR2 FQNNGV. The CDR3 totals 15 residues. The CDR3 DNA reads TGTGCCAGCAGCGTCCGACACAGGGTTTTCGACGAGCAGTACTTC. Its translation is CASSVRHRVFDEQYF.

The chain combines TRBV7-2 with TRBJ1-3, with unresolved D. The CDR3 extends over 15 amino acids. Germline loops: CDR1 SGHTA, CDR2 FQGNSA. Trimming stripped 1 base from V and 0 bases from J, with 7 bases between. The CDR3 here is CASSLVSVSGNTIYF. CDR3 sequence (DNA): TGTGCCAGCAGCTTAGTATCAGTCTCTGGAAACACCATATATTTT. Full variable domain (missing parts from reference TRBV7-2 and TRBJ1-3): GAGVSQSPSNKVTEKGKDVELRCDPISGHTALYWYRQSLGQGLEFLIYFQGNSAPDKSGLPSDRFSAERTGGSVSTLTIQRTQQEDSAVYLCASSLVSVSGNTIYFGEGSWLTVV.

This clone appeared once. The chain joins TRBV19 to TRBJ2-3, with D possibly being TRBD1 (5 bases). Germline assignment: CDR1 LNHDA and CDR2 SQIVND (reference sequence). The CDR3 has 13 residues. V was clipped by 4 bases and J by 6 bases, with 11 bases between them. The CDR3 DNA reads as TGTGCCAGTAGTAGGTGGGGCGCGGATACGCAGTATTTT. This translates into CASSRWGADTQYF.

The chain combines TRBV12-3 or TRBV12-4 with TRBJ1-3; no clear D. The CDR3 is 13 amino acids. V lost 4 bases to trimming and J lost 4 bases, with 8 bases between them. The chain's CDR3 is CASSSSAGNTIYF. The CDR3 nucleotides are TGTGCCAGCAGTTCGTCCGCGGGAAACACCATATATTTT.

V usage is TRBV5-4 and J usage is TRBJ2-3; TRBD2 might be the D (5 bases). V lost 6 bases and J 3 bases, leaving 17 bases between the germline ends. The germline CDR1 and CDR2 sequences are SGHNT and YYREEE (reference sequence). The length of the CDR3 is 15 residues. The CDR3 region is CASKTSGEGTDTQYF. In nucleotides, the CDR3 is TGTGCCAGCAAAACTAGTGGTGAAGGGACAGATACGCAGTATTTT. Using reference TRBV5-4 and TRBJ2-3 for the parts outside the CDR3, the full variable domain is ETGVTQSPTHLIKTRGQQVTLRCSSQSGHNTVSWYQQALGQGPQFIFQYYREEENGRGNFPPRFSGLQFPNYSSELNVNALELDDSALYLCASKTSGEGTDTQYFGPGTRLTVL.

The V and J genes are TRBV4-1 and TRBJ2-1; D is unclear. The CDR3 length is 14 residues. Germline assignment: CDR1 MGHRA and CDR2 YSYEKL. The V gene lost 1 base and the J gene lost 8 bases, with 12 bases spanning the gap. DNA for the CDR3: TGCGCCAGCAGCCAAGTAGACTTGTTTGATGAGCAGTTCTTC. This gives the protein CASSQVDLFDEQFF.

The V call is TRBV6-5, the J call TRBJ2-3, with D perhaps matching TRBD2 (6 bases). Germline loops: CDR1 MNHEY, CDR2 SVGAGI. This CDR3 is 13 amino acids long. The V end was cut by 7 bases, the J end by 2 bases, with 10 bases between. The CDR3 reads CASIGGDTDTQYF. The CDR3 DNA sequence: TGTGCCAGCATCGGAGGGGACACAGATACGCAGTATTTT.

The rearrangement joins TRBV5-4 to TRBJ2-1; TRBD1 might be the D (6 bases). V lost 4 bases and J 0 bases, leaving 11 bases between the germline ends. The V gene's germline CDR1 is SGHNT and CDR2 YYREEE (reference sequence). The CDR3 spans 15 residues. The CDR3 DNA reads TGTGCCAGCAGCCGCAGGGGCCGCTCCTACAATGAGCAGTTCTTC. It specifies CASSRRGRSYNEQFF.

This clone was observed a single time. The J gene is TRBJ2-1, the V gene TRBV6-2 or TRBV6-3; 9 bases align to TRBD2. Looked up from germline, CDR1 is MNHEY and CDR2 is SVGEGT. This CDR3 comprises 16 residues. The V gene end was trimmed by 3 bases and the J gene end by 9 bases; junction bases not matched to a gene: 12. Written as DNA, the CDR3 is TGTGCCAGCAGTTATGCGGCGGGGGGGCCTGGGCCTGAGCAGTTCTTC. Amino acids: CASSYAAGGPGPEQFF.

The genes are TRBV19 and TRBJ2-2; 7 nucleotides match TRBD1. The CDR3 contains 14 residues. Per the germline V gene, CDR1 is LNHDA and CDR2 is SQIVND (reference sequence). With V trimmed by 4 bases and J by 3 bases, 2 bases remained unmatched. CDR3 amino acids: CASSRQGYTGELFF. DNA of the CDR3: TGTGCCAGTAGTAGACAGGGTTACACCGGGGAGCTGTTTTTT.

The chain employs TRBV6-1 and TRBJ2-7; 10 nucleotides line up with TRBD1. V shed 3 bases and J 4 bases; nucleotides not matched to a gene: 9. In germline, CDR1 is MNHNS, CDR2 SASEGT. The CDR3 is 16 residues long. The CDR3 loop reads CASSDLDRGLSYEQYF. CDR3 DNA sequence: TGTGCCAGCAGTGACCTTGACAGGGGGCTTTCGTACGAGCAGTACTTC.